The entry below gives a single T cell receptor beta chain sequence along with its context. This sample stems from a study of blood T cell repertoires in COVID-19. In the study overall: Samples representing acute and convalescent COVID-19 were sourced from the United States, Italy and Spain. Sample material is recorded as cDNA or gDNA derived from T cells, B-cell-depleted T cells, or PBMCs.

J was trimmed by 0 bases and V by 8 bases; bases with no gene match: 6. The CDR3 consists of 15 residues. Germline V lookup: CDR1 MDHEN, CDR2 SYDVKM. As processed by the authors: Reference gene primer amplification in the assay estimated nucleated cell counts. The protocol was immunoSEQ multiplex PCR, while the TCRdb copy is restricted to in-frame clones and leaves out a portion. D and trimming come from the DNA, and the V and J calls and clone size come from that table. The sample gives a few hundred thousand clones, 75% to 90% of which show up once; less than 2.5% is in the top ten. The sequence came from a man younger than 35 with active or convalescent COVID-19. The chain is built from TRBV28 and TRBJ2-1; TRBD2 agrees at 8 bases. Sequenced: peripheral blood. CDR3 nucleotide sequence: TGTGCCAGCGGCCGTAGCGGGGTCTCCTACAATGAGCAGTTCTTC. The encoded protein is CASGRSGVSYNEQFF.